This T cell receptor beta chain was sequenced in a study of blood T cell repertoires in COVID-19. On the study more broadly: Both acute and convalescent COVID-19 samples were obtained from the United States, Italy and Spain. The cDNA or gDNA used as material had been derived from T cells, B-cell-depleted T cells, or PBMCs.

Per the original methods: Amplification of reference gene primers provided the estimated nucleated cell counts. Profiled with immunoSEQ multiplex PCR; TCRdb holds only in-frame clones, not every one. Clone size and V and J calls were adopted from that table, with D and trimming inferred from the DNA. The table includes fewer than 65,000 clones, approximately 89% detected once. The CDR3 spans 16 residues. Germline lookup yields CDR1 ENHRY and CDR2 SYGVKD. V lost 0 bases and J lost 4, with 13 bases in between. Material: peripheral blood. The TCR originated in a man between 60 and 75 years old with acute or convalescent COVID-19. The V and J genes are TRBV10-3 and TRBJ1-5; a weak D match, TRBD1 (6 bases). The CDR3 protein is CAISESGGATNQPQHF. The DNA for the CDR3 is TGTGCCATCAGTGAGTCCGGGGGGGCAACAAATCAGCCCCAGCATTTT.